These T cell receptor beta chains were read from a single sample in a study of control samples from healthy donors and cancer patients. Data came from immunoSEQ multiplex PCR; TCRdb stores just in-frame clones and leaves some out. The repertoire holds about 95,000 clones, with 80% to 95% as singletons. Sequenced: blood. The receptors were gathered from a woman aged 30 to 39 in good health. The CDR3 runs from the conserved cysteine through the conserved F or W. A D gene is named only where the DNA matches it firmly. Clone size, where shown, is once, few, many, or a class for clones that have expanded.

D gene | J gene | V gene | clone size | CDR3 DNA | CDR3 protein
NA | TRBJ1-1 | TRBV18 | NA | TGTGCCAGCTCACCACAGCCGGGGGCGAACACTGAAGCTTTCTTT | CASSPQPGANTEAFF
NA | TRBJ1-4 | TRBV5-4 | NA | TGTGCCAGCAATGCACGGGGGCCTAATGAAAAACTGTTTTTT | CASNARGPNEKLFF
NA | TRBJ1-1 | TRBV5-1 | NA | TGCGCCAGCAGGGACACCCTCACTGAAGCTTTCTTT | CASRDTLTEAFF
TRBD2 | TRBJ2-1 | TRBV28 | NA | TGTGCCAGCAGTTCTAGCGGGAGGCGAGTCTATGAGCAGTTCTTC | CASSSSGRRVYEQFF
NA | TRBJ1-2 | TRBV28 | NA | TGTGCCAGCAGTTTATTTATCAGGACCCCTCAGGGCTACACCTTC | CASSLFIRTPQGYTF
NA | TRBJ2-2 | TRBV11-3 | once | TGTGCCAGCAGCTTGAGCGGGGAGCTGTTTTTT | CASSLSGELFF
TRBD2 | TRBJ2-7 | TRBV5-1 | once | TGCGCCAGCAGCTTGGTAAAGAGCGGGACCCCTGGGGGGCAGTACTTC | CASSLVKSGTPGGQYF
TRBD1 | TRBJ1-2 | TRBV4-2 | few | TGTGCCAGCAGCCAAGATGGGACAGGCGACTATGGCTACACCTTC | CASSQDGTGDYGYTF
NA | TRBJ1-5 | TRBV12-5 | NA | TGTGCTAGTGGTTTTGGCCAGGGGCAGCCCCAGCATTTT | CASGFGQGQPQHF
NA | TRBJ2-5 | TRBV5-1 | once | TGCGCCAGCAGCTTGGCCCATAGCGGCCGTACTACCCGGAGCCAAGAGACCCAGTACTTC | CASSLAHSGRTTRSQETQYF
NA | TRBJ1-2 | TRBV7-9 | NA | TGTGCCAGCAGCCAGGCCGGGGGTAACTATGGCTACACCTTC | CASSQAGGNYGYTF
NA | TRBJ2-5 | TRBV27 | NA | TGTGCCAGCAGTTTATCGAGGTACGAGACCCAGTACTTC | CASSLSRYETQYF